This TCR beta chain was documented in a study of T-cell reconstitution after alpha-beta-depleted transplantation in children. This clonotype was detected ten times or more. The V gene lost 1 base and the J gene lost 7 bases, with 13 bases spanning the gap. The CDR3 consists of 15 residues. Germline CDR1 and CDR2: SGHTA and FQGNSA. Unique molecular identifiers were incorporated during preparation of the TCRbeta library. TCRdb reprocessed the PCR reads with MiXCR, giving one entry per CDR3 protein. The repertoire has over 85,000 distinct CDR3 sequences, 9% to 12% of them found once; the top ten carry approximately 8%.

This specimen was PBMCs from the stem cell graft donor, taken from the stem cell graft. This chain connects TRBV7-2 to TRBJ1-4; a weak D match, TRBD1 (6 bases). This receptor was obtained from a human donor who donated a stem cell graft to a child with acute lymphoblastic leukemia. CDR3 in amino acids: CASSLGGQSGEKLFF. The CDR3, as DNA: TGTGCCAGCAGCTTAGGAGGACAGTCGGGTGAAAAACTGTTTTTT.